The TCR beta chain under discussion was sequenced for a study of T-cell reconstitution after alpha-beta-depleted transplantation in children. Unique molecular identifiers were built into the TCRbeta library. TCRdb fed the PCR reads into MiXCR, producing one record per CDR3 protein. The sample lists over 150,000 distinct CDR3 sequences; roughly 7.5% were seen once. There are many counts of this clonotype. The CDR3 totals 15 residues. The junction had 8 bases not matched to a gene; V was cut back by 1 base and J by 10 bases. Germline V gives CDR1 SGHNT, CDR2 YYREEE (reference sequence). This material consisted of PBMCs from the stem cell graft donor, taken from the stem cell graft. This chain uses TRBV5-4 with TRBJ1-6, with 7 bases identical to TRBD1. This sequence was found in a human donor who donated a stem cell graft to a child with Wiskott-Aldrich syndrome. In DNA, the CDR3 is TGTGCCAGCAGCTTGAGCCGTGACAGGGACTCACCCCTCCACTTT. It translates to CASSLSRDRDSPLHF.